This T cell receptor (beta chain) is from a study of OX40 agonist ivuxolimab in advanced cancers. The cohort excluded patients with autoimmune disease history or systemic immunosuppression. Germline assignment: CDR1 SGDLS and CDR2 YYNGEE. V was cut by 3 bases and J by 8 bases, with 9 bases left in between. This CDR3 has 12 amino acids. Some clones are missing from TCRdb's copy, which holds only in-frame ones; the method was immunoSEQ multiplex PCR. The sample carries roughly 23,000 clones, around three quarters recorded once. This chain connects TRBV9 to TRBJ2-1; no firm D call. The TCR originated in an adult with an advanced solid tumor such as melanoma, head and neck, liver or kidney cancer. The specimen was CD4+ or CD8+ T cells sorted from blood, collected in a trial of the OX40 agonist ivuxolimab. Written as DNA, the CDR3 is TGTGCCAGCAGCGGCGACTCACATGAGCAGTTCTTC. Its translation is CASSGDSHEQFF.